The source of this T cell receptor beta chain is a study of metastatic and nonmetastatic thyroid tumors. Study-level background: Samples came from malignant and benign thyroid patients, and repertoires were compared across blood and tumor or nodule tissue.

The length of the CDR3 is 15 residues. Germline loops: CDR1 LGHDT, CDR2 YNNKEL (reference sequence). V lost 5 bases and J 1 base, leaving 14 bases between the germline ends. This clone was detected ten times or more. Ahead of thyroid surgery, no patient had received treatment of any kind. Per the study methods: Clinicopathological groups of papillary thyroid cancer showed CDR3 differences that were used to build a distant-metastasis classifier. TCRdb re-clonotyped the PCR reads through MiXCR. These V and J calls rely on TCRdb rather than the paper's analysis. The sample carries thousands of clones, less than 35% recorded once.

The chain links TRBV3-1 to TRBJ1-2, with a tentative D call TRBD1 (6 bases). Sequencing input: tumor tissue. The TCR originated in a male donor with papillary thyroid cancer or a benign thyroid nodule (not recorded which). Some clones in this sample may be carry-over from other donors' samples. CDR3 amino acids: CASSNGTLLNYGYTF. As DNA, the CDR3 is TGTGCCAGCAGCAACGGGACACTTCTTAACTATGGCTACACCTTC.